A single sample is the source of the 13 T cell receptor beta chains below, sequenced in a study of metastatic and nonmetastatic thyroid tumors. TCRdb reanalyzed the PCR reads with MiXCR. The sample includes 24,000 or so clones, around 20% of them seen just once. Among the patients, none had received any treatment before thyroid surgery. Sequenced input: blood. The receptors originated from a male donor with papillary thyroid cancer or a benign thyroid nodule (not recorded which). Some clones in this sample may be carry-over from other donors' samples.

This clone was counted many times. This chain connects TRBV20-1 to TRBJ2-7; possible D gene TRBD1, 5 bases. Trimming took 3 bases from V and 2 from J, leaving 11 bases between them. Germline loops: CDR1 DFQATT, CDR2 SNEGSKA (reference sequence). CDR3 size: 13 residues. The CDR3 DNA follows: TGCAGTGCTAGGGACCTCAGGGCCTACGAGCAGTACTTC. It codes for CSARDLRAYEQYF.

This clone was seen a few times. Germline is not matched at one junction end, which may reflect a read error. This chain links TRBV2 with TRBJ2-7; TRBD2 might be the D (6 bases). The length of the CDR3 is 16 residues. The V gene's germline CDR1 is SNHLY and CDR2 FYNNEI. In DNA form, the CDR3 reads TGTGCCGGCAGTAGAAAGGCCGGGACTCAAACCTACGAGAAGTACTTC. This translates into CAGSRKAGTQTYEKYF.

J is TRBJ2-5 and V is TRBV6-1; 9 bases map to TRBD2. This CDR3 region has 17 residues. The germline V gene has CDR1 MNHNS and CDR2 SASEGT. With V trimmed by 6 bases and J by 4 bases, 15 bases remained unmatched. The CDR3 region is CASSLAPSGIMGETQYF. In DNA, the CDR3 is TGTGCCAGCAGCCTTGCACCTAGCGGGATTATGGGAGAGACCCAGTACTTC.

J is TRBJ2-5 and V is TRBV5-1; D ambiguous. Germline lookup yields CDR1 SGHRS and CDR2 YFSETQ. V shed 5 bases and J shed 5 bases, with 10 bases lying between them. The CDR3 has 12 amino acids. CDR3 loop: CASSLSGETQYF. CDR3 coding DNA: TGCGCCAGCAGTCTATCCGGGGAGACCCAGTACTTC.

This clone was detected many times. V and J are TRBV28 and TRBJ2-3, with TRBD1 matching over 9 bases. Germline CDR1 reads MDHEN; CDR2 reads SYDVKM. The trim removed 7 bases at V and 1 base at J, leaving 9 bases unmatched. The CDR3 has 16 amino acids. Here the CDR3 reads CASNPVQGAGTDTQYF. The CDR3 DNA follows: TGTGCCAGCAACCCGGTACAGGGGGCAGGCACAGATACGCAGTATTTT.

This clone was detected a few times. This sequence joins TRBV13 and TRBJ1-3; D gene unclear. V lost 4 bases, J lost 0 bases, and 10 bases lay in between. Germline V lookup: CDR1 PRHDT, CDR2 FYEKMQ (reference sequence). The CDR3 totals 15 residues. The CDR3 sequence is CASSSSPGSGNTIYF. The CDR3 coding sequence is TGTGCCAGCAGCTCGTCACCCGGCTCTGGAAACACCATATATTTT.

In its sample, this clone ranks as medium-sized. The rearrangement joins TRBV12-3 or TRBV12-4 to TRBJ1-2; unclear D gene. V dropped 4 bases and J dropped 1 base, with 10 bases sitting between them. The CDR3 runs to 14 residues. The chain's CDR3 is CASSSLQLNYGYTF. Here the CDR3 DNA reads TGTGCCAGCAGTTCCCTACAGCTTAACTATGGCTACACCTTC.

By proportion, this clone is medium-sized. This sequence joins TRBV27 and TRBJ2-7; 9 bases line up with TRBD2. V lost 8 bases and J lost 2; bases outside the gene matches: 13. The germline V gene encodes CDR1 MNHEY and CDR2 SMNVEV (reference sequence). This CDR3 is built from 16 residues. This CDR3 is CASQLDSASGTYEQYF. Written as DNA, the CDR3 is TGTGCCAGCCAACTGGACTCGGCTAGCGGGACCTACGAGCAGTACTTC.

This clone was observed at least ten times. The chain uses TRBV27 and TRBJ2-5; D is tentatively TRBD1 or TRBD2 (5 bases each). Trimming shortened V by 2 bases and J by 7 bases, and 8 bases separated the two germline ends. From germline, CDR1 is MNHEY and CDR2 SMNVEV (reference sequence). The CDR3 covers 12 residues. CDR3 sequence (DNA): TGTGCCAGCAGTTTACCGAGGGGGACCCAGTACTTC. Translation gives CASSLPRGTQYF.

This clone ranks as medium-sized. This chain uses TRBV2 with TRBJ1-6; weak D call: TRBD1 (5 bases). The CDR3 contains 15 residues. Trimming left V 9 bases short and J 0 bases short, with 12 bases between. Per germline, CDR1 SNHLY and CDR2 FYNNEI. Here the CDR3 reads CASARQSSYNSPLHF. DNA of the CDR3: TGTGCCAGTGCCCGACAGAGCTCCTATAATTCACCCCTCCACTTT.

This clone has a count of ten or more. DNA for the CDR3: TGTGCCAGCAGCTTACGGGCAGGCCTGAGCTATGGCTACACCTTC. It codes for CASSLRAGLSYGYTF. The rearrangement links TRBV11-2 to TRBJ1-2; D not certain. Trimming took off 2 bases at V and 4 bases at J, with 14 bases between the two ends. The CDR3 has 15 amino acids. Germline V gene lookup returns CDR1 SGHAT and CDR2 FQNNGV.

This rearrangement joins TRBV30 to TRBJ2-5; a possible D gene is TRBD1 (5 bases). CDR1 GTSNPN and CDR2 SVGIG come from the germline V gene (reference sequence). This CDR3 is built from 15 residues. V lost 4 bases and J 1 base, leaving 16 bases between the germline ends. The CDR3 protein is CAWMRLGATQETQYF. The CDR3 coding sequence is TGTGCCTGGATGAGATTAGGGGCAACCCAAGAGACCCAGTACTTC.

The sample holds many counts of this clone. The CDR3 nucleotides are TGCGCCAGCAGCTTCGACCGGACTTCCTACGAGCAGTACTTC. Amino acids: CASSFDRTSYEQYF. J is TRBJ2-7 and V is TRBV4-1; possible D gene TRBD2, 5 bases. The V gene's germline CDR1 is MGHRA and CDR2 YSYEKL. V was cut by 5 bases and J by 1 base, with 12 bases left in between. The CDR3 runs to 14 residues.